Listed below are T cell receptor beta chains from one sample, sequenced in a study of T-cell reconstitution after alpha-beta-depleted transplantation in children. TCRdb passed the PCR reads through MiXCR, listing each CDR3 protein once. The table includes 200,000 to 250,000 distinct CDR3 sequences, about 11% detected once. The sequencing here drew on PBMCs from the stem cell graft donor, taken from the stem cell graft. Receptors originate from a human donor who donated a stem cell graft to a child with acute lymphoblastic leukemia. The CDR3 runs from the conserved cysteine through the conserved F or W. The order of the fields is D gene, V gene, J gene, clone size, CDR3 DNA, CDR3 protein. D genes are given only for firm matches. Clone size is given for some rows only: seen once, a few or many times, or a class if the clone is expanded.

d_call: .; v_call: TRBV4-3; j_call: TRBJ2-2; clone_size: many; cdr3_nt: TGCGCCAGCAGCCAAGGGTCCCAGAACACCGGGGAGCTGTTTTTT; cdr3_aa: CASSQGSQNTGELFF
d_call: .; v_call: TRBV5-1; j_call: TRBJ2-7; clone_size: many; cdr3_nt: TGCGCCAGCAGCTGGACAGCGGACTCCTACGAGCAGTACTTC; cdr3_aa: CASSWTADSYEQYF
d_call: .; v_call: TRBV7-2; j_call: TRBJ2-1; clone_size: .; cdr3_nt: TGTGCCAGCAGGGCGATCATTGGCGACAATGAGCAGTTCTTC; cdr3_aa: CASRAIIGDNEQFF
d_call: .; v_call: TRBV7-2; j_call: TRBJ2-7; clone_size: .; cdr3_nt: TGTGCCAGCAGCTTTAAGGGGTCGAGCGAGCAGTACTTC; cdr3_aa: CASSFKGSSEQYF
d_call: TRBD1; v_call: TRBV27; j_call: TRBJ1-2; clone_size: many; cdr3_nt: TGTGCCAGCTTCCTACAGGGGAGCGGCTATGGCTACACCTTC; cdr3_aa: CASFLQGSGYGYTF
d_call: .; v_call: TRBV12-3/TRBV12-4; j_call: TRBJ2-1; clone_size: many; cdr3_nt: TGTGCCAGCAGTTTACCCCAGGGTGGTGGGGAACAGTTCTTC; cdr3_aa: CASSLPQGGGEQFF
d_call: TRBD1; v_call: TRBV7-8; j_call: TRBJ2-7; clone_size: many; cdr3_nt: TGTGCCAGCAGCTTACAGACTACAGGGGTGGGCTACGAGCAGTACTTC; cdr3_aa: CASSLQTTGVGYEQYF
d_call: TRBD1; v_call: TRBV15; j_call: TRBJ2-7; clone_size: few; cdr3_nt: TGTGCCACCAGCAGGCGAGGGGGCGGGTACGAGCAGTACTTC; cdr3_aa: CATSRRGGGYEQYF
d_call: TRBD1; v_call: TRBV30; j_call: TRBJ2-7; clone_size: .; cdr3_nt: TGTGCCGGTTGGCAGGGGGTCCCCTACGAGCAGTACTTC; cdr3_aa: CAGWQGVPYEQYF
d_call: .; v_call: TRBV20-1; j_call: TRBJ2-7; clone_size: many; cdr3_nt: TGCAGTGCTAAAAAGTTGGCCTACGAGCAGTACTTC; cdr3_aa: CSAKKLAYEQYF
d_call: .; v_call: TRBV12-5; j_call: TRBJ1-1; clone_size: many; cdr3_nt: TGTGCTAGTGGTTTGGCCGCCAGGGAATACTCTCCTGAAGCTTTCTTT; cdr3_aa: CASGLAAREYSPEAFF
d_call: TRBD2; v_call: TRBV7-9; j_call: TRBJ2-1; clone_size: many; cdr3_nt: TGTGCCAGCAGCTTAGGGACTAGCGGGCAAAATGAGCAGTTCTTC; cdr3_aa: CASSLGTSGQNEQFF
d_call: TRBD2; v_call: TRBV20-1; j_call: TRBJ2-3; clone_size: many; cdr3_nt: TGCAGTGTCAAGGCCCCTAGCGGACCGCAGTATTTT; cdr3_aa: CSVKAPSGPQYF
d_call: .; v_call: TRBV4-2; j_call: TRBJ2-3; clone_size: .; cdr3_nt: TGTGCCAGCAGCCAAGACAGATCTAGCACAGATACGCAGTATTTT; cdr3_aa: CASSQDRSSTDTQYF
d_call: .; v_call: TRBV6-1; j_call: TRBJ1-1; clone_size: many; cdr3_nt: TGTGCCAGCTTCCTCTACGCTGAAGCTTTCTTT; cdr3_aa: CASFLYAEAFF
d_call: .; v_call: TRBV28; j_call: TRBJ2-2; clone_size: many; cdr3_nt: TGTGCCAGCAGTTTTCGACCGACCGGGACGGCGAACACCGGGGAGCTGTTTTTT; cdr3_aa: CASSFRPTGTANTGELFF
d_call: .; v_call: TRBV28; j_call: TRBJ2-7; clone_size: .; cdr3_nt: TGTGCCAGCACCCCCGGCTTTTTCGCTACCTACGAGCAGTACTTC; cdr3_aa: CASTPGFFATYEQYF
d_call: .; v_call: TRBV5-1; j_call: TRBJ2-7; clone_size: many; cdr3_nt: TGCGCCAGCAGCTCCTTCGGCGAGCAGTACTTC; cdr3_aa: CASSSFGEQYF
d_call: TRBD2; v_call: TRBV3-1; j_call: TRBJ2-2; clone_size: many; cdr3_nt: TGTGCCAGCGGGGGGCTAGCGGGGGCCTCGAACACCGGGGAGCTGTTTTTT; cdr3_aa: CASGGLAGASNTGELFF
d_call: TRBD2; v_call: TRBV7-2; j_call: TRBJ2-3; clone_size: many; cdr3_nt: TGTGCCAGCAGGCGGGGACTACTCGATTCAGATACGCAGTATTTT; cdr3_aa: CASRRGLLDSDTQYF
d_call: TRBD1; v_call: TRBV10-3; j_call: TRBJ1-5; clone_size: .; cdr3_nt: TGTGCCATCAGCGCTACGGGACAGGGGGGGACGGATCGTCAGCCCCAGCATTTT; cdr3_aa: CAISATGQGGTDRQPQHF
d_call: TRBD2; v_call: TRBV11-1; j_call: TRBJ2-5; clone_size: few; cdr3_nt: TGTGCCAGCAGCTTAATGTGGCTAGCGGGGGCCTACCAAGAGACCCAGTACTTC; cdr3_aa: CASSLMWLAGAYQETQYF